This T cell receptor (beta chain) emerged from a study of blood T cell repertoires in COVID-19. Original analysis: Amplification of reference gene primers was used by the study to estimate nucleated cell counts. Using immunoSEQ multiplex PCR, the repertoire was profiled, and TCRdb retains in-frame clones only, with some absent. V and J calls and clone size are given by that table; D and trimming were obtained from the DNA. The repertoire has 150,000 to 200,000 clones, around 84% of them found once; the top ten carry roughly 7.3%. The CDR3 loop spans 11 amino acids. Per germline, CDR1 MDHEN and CDR2 SYDVKM. Deletions cut 4 bases from V and 10 bases from J, with 8 bases between. Recovered participants had two consecutive negative NP/OP PCR tests, healthcare professional clearance, or symptom resolution.

The receptor's source is a woman in her forties or fifties who had recovered from COVID-19. The specimen sequenced was PBMCs or T cells enriched from blood (not recorded which). The V call is TRBV28, the J call TRBJ2-1, with D unresolved. CDR3 in amino acids: CASSSAREQFF. The DNA for the CDR3 is TGTGCCAGCAGTTCCGCGAGAGAGCAGTTCTTC.